These 9 T cell receptor beta chains were all obtained from the same sample, sequenced in a study of beta chain features in type 1 diabetes. Study-level findings and limits: Moderately but significantly shorter TCRB CDR3s were found in Type 1 diabetes patients in all four CD4+ subsets.

For these TCRs, the target antigens are not known. The isolated RNA, all of it, was reverse transcribed, so expressed TCRB transcripts were what got sequenced. Repertoires were generated with immunoSEQ multiplex PCR, while TCRdb's copy carries only in-frame clones and drops some. The sample lists hundreds of thousands of clones, more than 13% seen once, with around 0.04% in the top ten. The sequencing sample was made of naive CD4+ T cells from blood. These receptors originate from a man in his late teens or twenties with type 1 diabetes.

This sequence joins TRBV6-5 and TRBJ2-5; no clear D. The germline CDR1 and CDR2 sequences are MNHEY and SVGAGI. This CDR3 region has 14 residues. V gave up 5 bases and J gave up 2 bases, with 12 bases separating them. The CDR3 sequence is CASSAPSPQETQYF. CDR3 DNA sequence: TGTGCCAGCAGTGCTCCCAGCCCTCAAGAGACCCAGTACTTC.

This clone came up a few times. CDR3: CASKFAFNYGYTF. The DNA of the CDR3 is TGTGCCAGCAAGTTCGCCTTTAACTATGGCTACACCTTC. This chain uses TRBV28 with TRBJ1-2, with unresolved D. Germline CDR1 reads MDHEN; CDR2 reads SYDVKM. The CDR3 covers 13 residues. V lost 7 bases and J 1 base, leaving 10 bases between the germline ends.

J is TRBJ2-3 and V is TRBV7-9, with D possibly being TRBD2 (5 bases). The CDR3 is 14 residues long. From germline, CDR1 is SEHNR and CDR2 FQNEAQ (reference sequence). V was shortened by 8 bases and J by 3 bases, with 15 bases between the two germline ends. CDR3 nucleotides: TGTGCCAGCGCATTAGGGAGTTATACAGATACGCAGTATTTT. Its protein is CASALGSYTDTQYF.

There are a few counts of this clone. The V and J genes are TRBV30 and TRBJ2-5; D gene uncertain. The germline V and J ends were trimmed by 1 base and 2 bases, with 5 bases remaining between them. Germline V CDR1 and CDR2: GTSNPN, SVGIG (reference sequence). The CDR3 runs to 12 residues. Here the CDR3 reads CAWSGVQETQYF. CDR3 coding DNA: TGTGCCTGGAGTGGGGTACAAGAGACCCAGTACTTC.

A few counts support this clone. This chain connects TRBV28 to TRBJ2-5; D unclear. The CDR3 is made up of 13 amino acids. Trimming took 4 bases from V and 1 from J, leaving 7 bases between them. The germline V gene has CDR1 MDHEN and CDR2 SYDVKM. The CDR3 here is CASSSRVQETQYF. The DNA for the CDR3 is TGTGCCAGCAGTTCACGAGTCCAAGAGACCCAGTACTTC.

The V gene is TRBV30, the J gene TRBJ1-4; 9 bases agree with TRBD1. In germline, CDR1 is GTSNPN, CDR2 SVGIG (reference sequence). This CDR3 has 15 residues. J was trimmed by 5 bases and V by 2 bases; bases with no gene match: 6. The CDR3 sequence is CAWSPMGQGNEKLFF. Here the CDR3 DNA reads TGTGCCTGGAGTCCCATGGGACAGGGAAATGAAAAACTGTTTTTT.

The chain combines TRBV4-1 with TRBJ1-1, with a tentative D call TRBD1 (5 bases). The CDR3 totals 14 residues. Germline values: CDR1 MGHRA, CDR2 YSYEKL. V was trimmed by 3 bases and J by 11 bases, leaving 19 bases between them. This chain's CDR3 is CASSHPGGGLEAFF. The DNA for the CDR3 is TGCGCCAGCAGCCACCCCGGGGGGGGACTCGAGGCTTTCTTT.

The gene calls are TRBV6-5 and TRBJ1-5; D remains unclear. Germline loops: CDR1 MNHEY, CDR2 SVGAGI. V lost 6 bases, J lost 1 base, and 7 bases lay in between. The CDR3 runs to 13 residues. CDR3 sequence: CASSLASNQPQHF. The DNA for the CDR3 is TGTGCCAGCAGCTTAGCCAGCAATCAGCCCCAGCATTTT.

This clone was seen a few times. The chain joins TRBV5-1 to TRBJ1-5; D is undetermined. The CDR3 is 15 residues long. Trimming took off 0 bases at V and 2 bases at J, with 9 bases between the two ends. CDR1 is SGHRS and CDR2 is YFSETQ in the germline V gene. In DNA form, the CDR3 reads TGCGCCAGCAGCTTGGACGCAGGCGGCAATCAGCCCCAGCATTTT. Translation gives CASSLDAGGNQPQHF.